Detailed here is one T cell receptor (beta chain). What it binds is unknown. A multiplex PCR was run with 60 Vbeta primers and 13 Jbeta primers. Measured with immunoSEQ multiplex PCR; TCRdb has only the in-frame clones, and not every one. The repertoire holds around 280,000 clones, with about 90% as singletons. This specimen belongs to a study of cytomegalovirus exposure and HLA in healthy donors. Study overall: Genetic ancestry analysis placed 81% of the roughly 400 donors that were genotyped in the Caucasian-associated cluster. General study results and limits: Common viral pathogens were later found to be apparently linked to several of the most significant clusters. Analyses of presence and absence presupposed an approximately uniform sequencing depth across donors.

This TCR came from a woman between 18 and 29 years old in good health and CMV-seronegative. The sequenced sample consisted of PBMCs.

CDR3 sequence: CASTASPGQPYEQYF. The CDR3, as DNA: TGCGCCAGCACCGCATCACCTGGACAGCCCTACGAGCAGTACTTC. The chain has TRBV5-1 and TRBJ2-7; D is possibly TRBD1 (6 bases). CDR3 length: 15 residues. The germline V and J ends were trimmed by 6 bases and 2 bases, with 18 bases remaining between them. Looked up from germline, CDR1 is SGHRS and CDR2 is YFSETQ. The variable domain in full, with the rest retrieved from reference TRBV5-1 and TRBJ2-7, is KAGVTQTPRYLIKTRGQQVTLSCSPISGHRSVSWYQQTPGQGLQFLFEYFSETQRNKGNFPGRFSGRQFSNSRSEMNVSTLELGDSALYLCASTASPGQPYEQYFGPGTRLTVT.